This TCR beta chain was found in a study of vaccination and CD4 T cells after COVID-19. Study at large: Two-dose vaccination with either BNT162b2 or mRNA-1273 was given to participants. A few convalescent patients gave samples at day 14 and days 161 to 241 post-vaccination.

Comments on this clonotype: Its antigen is still unknown.

The study, taken as a whole, reports: The analysis of convalescent patients involved relatively few individuals and lacked early post-infection timepoints. Only post-vaccination samples contained a median 86.3% of the reactive clones in convalescent patients.

Cultured CD4+ T cells had their DNA profiled by the Oncomine TCR Beta short-read assay. A single record per CDR3 protein comes from TCRdb applying MiXCR to the PCR reads. The sample includes tens of thousands of distinct CDR3 sequences, less than 35% of them seen just once. Sample time point: late sampling 161 to 241 days after vaccination in three convalescent patients. The treatment was: roughly 10-day PBMC culture with coronavirus spike peptide pools or control peptides (ViraFEST assay). Germline-derived CDR1 and CDR2 are MNHEY and SMNVEV (reference sequence). V was shortened by 4 bases and J by 5 bases, with 11 bases between the two germline ends. The length of the CDR3 is 13 residues.

Sequencing used CD4+ T cells from blood, cultured in vitro, obtained about 7 months after SARS-CoV-2 vaccination. The chain couples TRBV27 to TRBJ2-5; D may be TRBD1 (6 bases). The sequence derives from a human donor who had recovered from COVID-19. The CDR3 protein is CASSSTGRETQYF. CDR3 nucleotide sequence: TGTGCCAGCAGTTCCACAGGGCGGGAGACCCAGTACTTC.